This T cell receptor beta chain was observed in a study of cytomegalovirus exposure and HLA in healthy donors. General study points: Across donors, most TCRs were seen rarely, yet some public ones were widespread. Later genetic work tied a missense DCLRE1C variant to beta-chain V and J trimming. High sensitivity and specificity were reportedly achieved when the classifier diagnosed cytomegalovirus status.

PCR amplification relied on 60 Vbeta primers (plus 13 Jbeta primers). Assay: immunoSEQ multiplex PCR; the TCRdb copy retains only in-frame clones and omits some. The sample includes about 80,000 clones, 62% of them seen just once. Concerning this clone: Its target is unknown.

Germline-derived CDR1 and CDR2 are LNHDA and SQIVND (reference sequence). V lost 1 base, J lost 2 bases, and 9 bases lay in between. The CDR3 length is 15 residues. V usage is TRBV19 and J usage is TRBJ2-1, with D possibly being TRBD2 (5 bases). The source material was PBMCs. The clonotype was recovered from a male donor in good health and CMV-seropositive. The CDR3 is CASSIVHGTYNEQFF. The CDR3 nucleotides read TGTGCCAGTAGTATAGTTCACGGGACCTACAATGAGCAGTTCTTC.